This paragraph covers one T cell receptor (beta chain) sequence. Its cognate antigen is unknown. With each sample, at least 5 micrograms of total RNA were extracted. PCR was performed a second time for about 7 to 11 cycles using a sample-barcoded 5' primer and a J-beta primer mix. From the 5' RACE reads, TCRdb called clonotypes with MiXCR, one entry per CDR3 protein. The sample has 1.6 million or so distinct CDR3 sequences; approximately 32% are singletons. This CDR3 has 13 amino acids. In germline, CDR1 is DFQATT, CDR2 SNEGSKA (reference sequence). This record belongs to a study of blood T cells in healthy people across ages. At the level of the study: Capture by template switching was about one barcoded beta molecule per two T cells.

Study conclusions and caveats: Comparison with aged donors showed that long-lived donors had more naive CD4+ cells and higher diversity.

This receptor was identified in a woman in her 30s in good health. The sequenced sample consisted of blood. The chain employs TRBV20-1 and TRBJ1-1; D is undetermined. The CDR3 here is CSPPMTVNTEAFF. For the CDR3, the DNA is TGCAGCCCACCGATGACGGTGAACACTGAAGCTTTCTTT.